These 7 T cell receptor beta chains share one sample of origin, sequenced in a study of blood T cells in healthy people across ages. For the second PCR, which ran for roughly 7 to 11 cycles, a sample-barcoded 5' primer and a J-beta primer mix were used. Each CDR3 protein is one row after TCRdb ran MiXCR on the 5' RACE reads. The sample holds about 1.8 million distinct CDR3 sequences, 49% seen once. The sequenced material came from blood. The source is a woman between 35 and 50 years old in good health.

This chain uses TRBV28 with TRBJ2-7, with 7 positions matching TRBD2. J gave up 0 bases and V 3 bases, and 2 bases lay outside the gene matches. The germline gives CDR1 MDHEN, CDR2 SYDVKM. This CDR3 contains 14 residues. The CDR3 loop reads CASSFQRGSYEQYF. The CDR3 nucleotides read TGTGCCAGCAGTTTTCAGCGGGGCTCCTACGAGCAGTACTTC. Drawing the rest from reference TRBV28 and TRBJ2-7, the complete variable domain is DVKVTQSSRYLVKRTGEKVFLECVQDMDHENMFWYRQDPGLGLRLIYFSYDVKMKEKGDIPEGYSVSREKKERFSLILESASTNQTSMYLCASSFQRGSYEQYFGPGTRLTVT.

The chain carries TRBV15 and TRBJ2-3; tentative D call: TRBD1 (6 bases). The CDR3 consists of 16 residues. The V end was cut by 0 bases, the J end by 4 bases, with 14 bases between. In germline, CDR1 is LNHNV, CDR2 YYDKDF (reference sequence). CDR3 loop: CATSRDRRGGADTQYF. The CDR3, as DNA: TGTGCCACCAGCAGAGATCGTAGAGGGGGAGCAGATACGCAGTATTTT.

This clonotype was seen more than once but under ten times. The rearrangement joins TRBV28 to TRBJ2-7; D may correspond to TRBD1 or TRBD2 (5 bases each). The V gene lost 4 bases and the J gene lost 4 bases, with 23 bases spanning the gap. The CDR3 runs to 17 residues. Germline V lookup: CDR1 MDHEN, CDR2 SYDVKM. The CDR3 DNA reads TGTGCCAGCAGTTCCCCCGGGGACGGTTCAGTAGGATACGAGCAGTACTTC. Translated: CASSSPGDGSVGYEQYF.

The V and J genes are TRBV20-1 and TRBJ2-1; 9 positions agree with TRBD2. The V gene end was trimmed by 1 base and the J gene end by 8 bases; junction bases not matched to a gene: 12. Germline CDR1 is DFQATT and CDR2 is SNEGSKA (reference sequence). The CDR3 is made up of 16 amino acids. The CDR3 sequence is CSARAVQRGEGDEQFF. The CDR3, as DNA: TGCAGTGCTAGAGCCGTCCAGCGGGGGGAGGGGGATGAGCAGTTCTTC.

The chain couples TRBV12-3 or TRBV12-4 to TRBJ2-1; 8 bases map to TRBD2. Trimming cost V 6 bases and J 7 bases; bases outside gene matches: 5. The CDR3 consists of 13 residues. CDR3 coding DNA: TGTGCCAGCAGGAAGACTAGCGCGAATGAGCAGTTCTTC. Protein sequence: CASRKTSANEQFF.

The chain uses TRBV7-8 and TRBJ2-7, with TRBD1 matching 7 bases. The CDR3 spans 17 residues. CDR1 and CDR2 from the germline V gene are SGHVS and FQNEAQ. V was pared by 1 base and J by 0 bases, with 9 bases of the junction left unmatched. In DNA form, the CDR3 reads TGTGCCAGCAGCTTAGGTCCCGGGACAGAAGTCTCCTACGAGCAGTACTTC. It yields the protein CASSLGPGTEVSYEQYF.

The chain couples TRBV6-2 or TRBV6-3 to TRBJ2-5, with D possibly being TRBD2 (5 bases). CDR1 is MNHEY, CDR2 SVGEGT, per germline. V lost 7 bases and J lost 2, with 11 bases in between. The CDR3 has 13 residues. CDR3 nucleotides: TGTGCCAGCAACGGGAATCGTCAAGAGACCCAGTACTTC. Protein: CASNGNRQETQYF.